These 29 T cell receptor beta chains were all obtained from the same sample, sequenced in a study of T cell repertoires in cytomegalovirus infection. TCRdb itself ran the reads through MiXCR, one entry per CDR3 protein. The data hold around 900,000 distinct CDR3 sequences, with under 40% observed a single time. These receptors' antigens are unknown. The source material was cultured CD8+ T cells from PBMCs, sampled from culture after CMV antigen stimulation. These receptors originate from a human donor in good health (CMV status not recorded). Some clones in this sample may be carry-over from other donors' samples.

In regard to this clonotype: A much larger clone sits a single nucleotide away, making a read error possible. The rearrangement joins TRBV7-8 to TRBJ2-2; a possible D gene is TRBD2 (7 bases). The CDR3 is made up of 16 amino acids. CDR1 and CDR2 from the germline V gene are SGHVS and FQNEAQ. Trimming left V 1 base short and J 7 bases short, with 16 bases between. The CDR3 nucleotides are TGTGCCAGCAGCTTAGTGGAGGGGGGGGACATCGGGGAGCTGTTTTTT. Its protein product is CASSLVEGGDIGELFF.

CDR3 region: CASESGAKDTQYF. The CDR3 coding sequence is TGTGCCAGCGAAAGCGGGGCGAAAGATACGCAGTATTTT. The V and J genes are TRBV7-9 and TRBJ2-3, with 7 nucleotides matching TRBD2. V shed 8 bases and J 5 bases; nucleotides not matched to a gene: 7. This CDR3 spans 13 amino acids. Germline CDR1 reads SEHNR; CDR2 reads FQNEAQ (reference sequence). The full variable domain, with the rest looked up from reference TRBV7-9 and TRBJ2-3, is DTGVSQNPRHKITKRGQNVTFRCDPISEHNRLYWYRQTLGQGPEFLTYFQNEAQLEKSRLLSDRFSAERPKGSFSTLEIQRTEQGDSAMYLCASESGAKDTQYFGPGTRLTVL.

This clonotype was picked up a small number of times. The chain employs TRBV12-3 or TRBV12-4 and TRBJ2-2; the D gene is possibly TRBD2 (6 bases). The CDR3 spans 14 residues. The V gene lost 6 bases and the J gene lost 6 bases, with 14 bases spanning the gap. The CDR3 coding sequence is TGTGCCAGCAGCTCGATCCCGGGGGCCGGGGAGCTGTTTTTT. Translating gives CASSSIPGAGELFF.

This rearrangement joins TRBV27 to TRBJ2-7, with 8 nucleotides matching TRBD1. Trimming took 8 bases from V and 3 from J; bases not matched to a gene: 9. Germline-derived CDR1 and CDR2 are MNHEY and SMNVEV (reference sequence). The CDR3 is 14 residues long. The DNA for the CDR3 is TGTGCCAGCGGCTGGCAGGACAGGGTCTACGAGCAGTACTTC. This codes for CASGWQDRVYEQYF.

The V call is TRBV7-9, the J call TRBJ2-3; possibly TRBD2 for D (6 bases). V was clipped by 5 bases and J by 3 bases, with 18 bases between them. Germline values: CDR1 SEHNR, CDR2 FQNEAQ (reference sequence). This CDR3 is 16 amino acids long. CDR3 sequence (DNA): TGTGCCAGCAGCCCGGGACGGGCGCGGGGAACAGATACGCAGTATTTT. Amino acid sequence: CASSPGRARGTDTQYF.

The J gene is TRBJ2-7, the V gene TRBV6-2 or TRBV6-3; either TRBD1 or TRBD2 may fit D (5 bases each). The CDR3 extends over 15 amino acids. The V gene's germline CDR1 is MNHEY and CDR2 SVGEGT. V lost 2 bases, J lost 3 bases, and 14 bases lay in between. CDR3 sequence reads: CASSYGLDTNYEQYV. CDR3 DNA sequence: TGTGCCAGCAGTTACGGACTGGACACCAACTACGAGCAGTACGTC.

In this sample, this clonotype turned up a few times. V is TRBV6-6 and J is TRBJ2-4, with 7 bases lining up with TRBD1. The germline V gene encodes CDR1 MNHNY and CDR2 SVGAGI (reference sequence). V gave up 5 bases and J gave up 1 base; unmatched junction bases: 5. The CDR3 has 15 amino acids. CDR3 in amino acids: CASSVYRGAKNIQYF. The CDR3 DNA sequence: TGTGCCAGCAGTGTCTACAGGGGCGCCAAAAACATTCAGTACTTC.

As to this clonotype: This may stem from a read error, because a much larger clone lies one nucleotide away. The rearrangement joins TRBV6-1 to TRBJ2-2; maybe TRBD2 (7 bases). Deletions cut 10 bases from V and 7 bases from J, with 16 bases between. The CDR3 has 13 amino acids. Germline V gene sequence: CDR1 MNHNS, CDR2 SASEGT. The CDR3 loop is CANKGGRSGELFF. CDR3 DNA sequence: TGTGCCAACAAGGGGGGGCGAAGCGGGGAGCTGTTTTTT.

In its sample, this clonotype was seen a few times. V and J are TRBV6-1 and TRBJ1-1; D gene ambiguous. The CDR3 is made up of 17 amino acids. Trimming pared 1 base from V and 0 bases from J, leaving 15 bases between. Per germline, CDR1 MNHNS and CDR2 SASEGT. The CDR3 region has the DNA TGTGCCAGCAGTGAAGTTCCAGGTCGACACCTGAACACTGAAGCTTTCTTT. It translates to CASSEVPGRHLNTEAFF.

This clonotype was observed a single time. The chain has TRBV18 and TRBJ1-3; D uncertain. V was cut by 3 bases and J by 0 bases, with 12 bases left in between. CDR3 length: 16 residues. From germline, CDR1 is KGHSH and CDR2 LQKENI. DNA for the CDR3: TGTGCCAGCTCACCGGCAACGGGGAGCTCTGGAAACACCATATATTTT. Translated, it gives CASSPATGSSGNTIYF. Combining the CDR3 with reference TRBV18 and TRBJ1-3 gives the whole variable domain NAGVMQNPRHLVRRRGQEARLRCSPMKGHSHVYWYRQLPEEGLKFMVYLQKENIIDESGMPKERFSAEFPKEGPSILRIQQVVRGDSAAYFCASSPATGSSGNTIYFGEGSWLTVV.

The rearrangement links TRBV20-1 to TRBJ2-1, with 8 bases aligning to TRBD1. Losses at the gene ends were 7 bases for V and 8 bases for J; bases not matched to a gene: 13. Germline V CDR1 and CDR2: DFQATT, SNEGSKA (reference sequence). The CDR3 covers 14 residues. Written as DNA, the CDR3 is TGCAGTGTTCGACAGGGGATCCTATCCGATGAGCAGTTCTTC. This translates into CSVRQGILSDEQFF.

As to this clonotype: Since a much larger clone is just one base distant, this may be a read error. The chain employs TRBV12-3 or TRBV12-4 and TRBJ1-5; 10 bases are a match to TRBD1. Trimming cost V 4 bases and J 8 bases; bases outside gene matches: 11. This CDR3 spans 16 amino acids. CDR3 residues: CASSSRTGGVLEPQHF. In DNA form, the CDR3 reads TGTGCCAGCAGTTCCCGGACAGGGGGAGTGCTGGAGCCCCAGCATTTT.

The rearrangement joins TRBV4-1 to TRBJ1-1, with D unresolved. Germline V CDR1 and CDR2: MGHRA, YSYEKL. Trimming shortened V by 0 bases and J by 1 base, and 9 bases separated the two germline ends. The CDR3 extends over 15 amino acids. The CDR3 sequence: CASSQDHRQNTEAFF. Written as DNA, the CDR3 is TGCGCCAGCAGCCAAGACCACAGACAGAACACTGAAGCTTTCTTT.

The chain employs TRBV4-3 and TRBJ2-1; D is perhaps TRBD2 (6 bases). V lost 0 bases and J lost 0, with 9 bases in between. Germline V CDR1 and CDR2: LGHNA, YSLEER. The CDR3 extends over 16 amino acids. The CDR3 DNA reads as TGCGCCAGCAGCCAAGATCCGGGGGACTCCTACAATGAGCAGTTCTTC. This encodes CASSQDPGDSYNEQFF.

This chain joins TRBV7-2 and TRBJ2-2, with D tentatively TRBD2 (5 bases). The V and J ends lost 6 bases and 6 bases respectively, with 8 bases between them. The CDR3 runs to 12 residues. The germline V gene encodes CDR1 SGHTA and CDR2 FQGNSA. CDR3 coding DNA: TGTGCCAGCAGGGCCGGGGCCGGGGAGCTGTTTTTT. It translates to CASRAGAGELFF.

The chain carries TRBV19 and TRBJ2-7, with no clear D. CDR3 size: 15 residues. Trimming shortened V by 2 bases and J by 2 bases, and 13 bases separated the two germline ends. Germline V gene data show CDR1 as LNHDA and CDR2 as SQIVND (reference sequence). DNA for the CDR3: TGTGCCAGTAGTATATTAAACAGTCGAGCCTACGAGCAGTACTTC. This gives the protein CASSILNSRAYEQYF.

About this clonotype: A much larger clone sits a single nucleotide away, making a read error possible. V is TRBV28 and J is TRBJ2-5, with 11 bases that match TRBD2. CDR1 and CDR2 from the germline V gene are MDHEN and SYDVKM. This CDR3 is 16 amino acids long. CDR3 bases: TGTGCCAGCGGTTTACTTTTAGCGGGGGGGAAGGAGACCCAGTACTTC. Protein sequence: CASGLLLAGGKETQYF. Together with reference TRBV28 and TRBJ2-5, the CDR3 gives the full variable domain: DVKVTQSSRYLVKRTGEKVFLECVQDMDHENMFWYRQDPGLGLRLIYFSYDVKMKEKGDIPEGYSVSREKKERFSLILESASTNQTSMYLCASGLLLAGGKETQYFGPGTRLLVL.

This clonotype has ten or more counts. The V and J genes are TRBV12-3 or TRBV12-4 and TRBJ2-5; TRBD2 matches at 8 bases. The CDR3 extends over 14 amino acids. The V and J ends lost 3 bases and 5 bases, in that order; junction bases with no gene match: 5. The CDR3 nucleotides are TGTGCCAGCAGTTTGGACGGGGGGGGGGAGACCCAGTACTTC. It codes for CASSLDGGGETQYF.

The chain couples TRBV24-1 to TRBJ2-2; D is unresolved. V was trimmed by 6 bases and J by 5 bases, leaving 6 bases between them. Germline V gives CDR1 KGHDR, CDR2 SFDVKD. This CDR3 region has 12 residues. The CDR3 loop is CATSIGTGELFF. The CDR3 coding sequence is TGTGCCACCAGTATTGGGACCGGGGAGCTGTTTTTT.

This clonotype turned up a few times. The chain has TRBV25-1 and TRBJ1-1; possible D gene TRBD1, 5 bases. Germline assignment: CDR1 MGHDK and CDR2 SYGVNS. The germline V and J ends were trimmed by 2 bases and 8 bases, with 12 bases remaining between them. The CDR3 has 13 residues. The CDR3 is CASSELGGVEAFF. DNA of the CDR3: TGTGCCAGCAGTGAACTCGGAGGGGTCGAAGCTTTCTTT.

J is TRBJ2-7 and V is TRBV11-3; the D gene is possibly TRBD2 (6 bases). Trimming removed 5 bases from V and 1 base from J, with 12 bases in between. Per germline, CDR1 SGHNT and CDR2 YENEEA. This CDR3 comprises 14 residues. The CDR3 DNA reads TGTGCCAGCAGCCACGACGGGGGATCCTACGAGCAGTACTTC. This translates into CASSHDGGSYEQYF.

This clonotype came up a few times. V and J are TRBV28 and TRBJ2-7; TRBD1 aligns across 7 bases. With V trimmed by 4 bases and J by 10 bases, 10 bases remained unmatched. This CDR3 is 13 amino acids long. Germline values: CDR1 MDHEN, CDR2 SYDVKM. CDR3 loop: CASSYRGMGSQYV. The CDR3 DNA reads as TGTGCCAGCAGTTACAGGGGTATGGGCAGTCAGTACGTC.

This clonotype was seen a handful of times. The genes are TRBV19 and TRBJ1-2, with D unresolved. This CDR3 spans 11 amino acids. Trimming shortened V by 11 bases and J by 8 bases, and 15 bases separated the two germline ends. The germline V gene has CDR1 LNHDA and CDR2 SQIVND (reference sequence). CDR3 nucleotides: TGTGCCGCAATAGGGCACAACGGCTACACCTTC. Translated: CAAIGHNGYTF.

There are many counts of this clonotype. This chain connects TRBV7-2 to TRBJ2-7, with TRBD1 matching over 7 bases. Germline V CDR1 and CDR2: SGHTA, FQGNSA. With V trimmed by 4 bases and J by 2 bases, 5 bases remained unmatched. This CDR3 has 14 residues. The CDR3 protein is CASSSPTGPYEQYF. The CDR3 nucleotides are TGTGCCAGCAGCTCACCGACAGGGCCCTACGAGCAGTACTTC.

This clonotype has a handful of counts. The chain combines TRBV6-5 with TRBJ2-7, with D possibly TRBD1 on 6 matching bases. The CDR3 length is 14 residues. V was shortened by 6 bases and J by 6 bases, with 18 bases between the two germline ends. Germline values: CDR1 MNHEY, CDR2 SVGAGI. The CDR3 nucleotides are TGTGCCAGCAGACCCGGGACAAAGATTGCCGAGCAGTACGTC. This sequence encodes CASRPGTKIAEQYV.

This clonotype was picked up many times. The J gene is TRBJ2-5, the V gene TRBV7-9, with TRBD2 identical over 7 bases. This CDR3 is built from 17 residues. The V segment lost 5 bases and the J segment 7 bases; nucleotides outside the gene matches: 19. Germline CDR1 SEHNR, CDR2 FQNEAQ (reference sequence). Written as DNA, the CDR3 is TGTGCCAGCAGCCCCTGGCCGGCGGGAGCGAAGAATGGGACCCAGTACTTC. Protein sequence: CASSPWPAGAKNGTQYF.

The gene calls are TRBV4-2 and TRBJ1-1; 8 nucleotides line up with TRBD1. Germline values: CDR1 LGHNA, CDR2 YNFKEQ. V was pared by 2 bases and J by 6 bases, with 11 bases of the junction left unmatched. The CDR3 spans 16 residues. The DNA for the CDR3 is TGTGCCAGCAGCCAACCGCCGGACAGGGCAAGACCTGAAGCTTTCTTT. Translating it yields CASSQPPDRARPEAFF.

This clonotype has just a few counts. CDR3 nucleotide sequence: TGTGCCAGCAGCTTACCCTCCGTGACAGGGTTCAACCTCCACTTT. Protein: CASSLPSVTGFNLHF. This chain joins TRBV11-2 and TRBJ1-6; 7 bases are shared with TRBD1. Germline CDR1 is SGHAT and CDR2 is FQNNGV. J was trimmed by 15 bases and V by 2 bases; bases with no gene match: 13. This CDR3 comprises 15 residues.

The V gene is TRBV3-1, the J gene TRBJ2-4, with D possibly matching TRBD2 (5 bases). This CDR3 is 18 amino acids long. CDR1 is LGHDT, CDR2 YNNKEL, per germline (reference sequence). The ends were cut back, 4 bases at V and 0 bases at J, with 19 bases in the middle. The CDR3 protein is CASSPNPSLRLAKNIQYF. CDR3 in DNA: TGTGCCAGCAGCCCCAACCCTAGCTTACGTCTAGCCAAAAACATTCAGTACTTC.